The 3 T cell receptor beta chains listed next were all sequenced from one sample in a study of CD8 T cells in Susac syndrome. Reverse transcription of about 0.5 to 1 ug RNA was carried out with random hexamers. Each CDR3 protein is one row after TCRdb ran MiXCR on the immunoSEQ multiplex PCR reads. Here the sample spans 95,000 to 150,000 distinct CDR3 sequences, roughly 94% being singletons. Source material: CD8+ T cells from PBMCs. Source of these receptors: a human donor with Susac syndrome.

The chain is built from TRBV9 and TRBJ1-2, with D tentatively TRBD1 (5 bases). Germline assignment: CDR1 SGDLS and CDR2 YYNGEE. The CDR3 consists of 16 residues. Deletions cut 3 bases from V and 4 bases from J, with 19 bases between. The CDR3 coding sequence is TGTGCCAGCAGCGGTGAGGGACGGCAATTCCGCTATGGCTACACCTTC. Translation gives CASSGEGRQFRYGYTF. Filled out from reference TRBV9 and TRBJ1-2, the complete variable domain reads DSGVTQTPKHLITATGQRVTLRCSPRSGDLSVYWYQQSLDQGLQFLIQYYNGEERAKGNILERFSAQQFPDLHSELNLSSLELGDSALYFCASSGEGRQFRYGYTFGSGTRLTVV.

The chain has TRBV27 and TRBJ1-1; the D is unclear. The CDR3 has 12 residues. Germline values: CDR1 MNHEY, CDR2 SMNVEV (reference sequence). V was cut by 8 bases and J by 3 bases, with 10 bases left in between. The CDR3 is CASLGTHTEAFF. In nucleotides, the CDR3 is TGTGCCAGCTTAGGCACGCACACTGAAGCTTTCTTT.

J is TRBJ1-2 and V is TRBV3-1; possible D gene TRBD1, 6 bases. From germline, CDR1 is LGHDT and CDR2 YNNKEL (reference sequence). The V end was cut by 6 bases, the J end by 2 bases, with 10 bases between. The CDR3 runs 13 residues. The CDR3 is CASRFTGNYGYTF. The CDR3 region has the DNA TGTGCCAGCAGATTCACAGGGAACTATGGCTACACCTTC.